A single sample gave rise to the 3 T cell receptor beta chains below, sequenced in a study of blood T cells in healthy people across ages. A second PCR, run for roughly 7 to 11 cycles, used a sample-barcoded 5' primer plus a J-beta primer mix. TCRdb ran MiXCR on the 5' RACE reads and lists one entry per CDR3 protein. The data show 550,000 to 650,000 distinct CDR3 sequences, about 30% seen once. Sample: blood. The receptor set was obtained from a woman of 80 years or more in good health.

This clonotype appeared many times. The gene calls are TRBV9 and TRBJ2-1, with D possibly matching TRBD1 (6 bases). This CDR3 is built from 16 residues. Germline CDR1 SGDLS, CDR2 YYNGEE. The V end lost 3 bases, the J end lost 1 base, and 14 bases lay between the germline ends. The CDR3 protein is CASSAYVTGSYNEQFF. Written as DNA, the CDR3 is TGTGCCAGCAGCGCTTACGTGACAGGATCCTACAATGAGCAGTTCTTC.

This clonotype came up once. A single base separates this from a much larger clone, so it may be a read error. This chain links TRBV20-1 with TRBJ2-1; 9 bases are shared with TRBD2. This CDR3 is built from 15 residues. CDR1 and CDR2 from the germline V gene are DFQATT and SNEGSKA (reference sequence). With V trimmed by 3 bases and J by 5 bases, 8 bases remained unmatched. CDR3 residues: CSASGLAGIHNEQFF. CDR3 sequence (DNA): TGCAGTGCTAGTGGCCTAGCGGGGATACACAATGAGCAGTTCTTC.

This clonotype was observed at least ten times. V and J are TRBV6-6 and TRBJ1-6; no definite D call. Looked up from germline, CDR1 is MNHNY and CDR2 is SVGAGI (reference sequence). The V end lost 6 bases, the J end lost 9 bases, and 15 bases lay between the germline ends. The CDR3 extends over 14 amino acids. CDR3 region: CASSYPPVGSPLHF. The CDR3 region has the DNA TGTGCCAGCAGCTACCCTCCAGTCGGTTCACCCCTCCACTTT.